This T cell receptor beta chain was sequenced during a study of control samples from healthy donors and cancer patients. TCRdb's table, derived via immunoSEQ multiplex PCR, lists solely in-frame clones and lacks some. This table holds under 300,000 clones, over 70% found once. The V and J ends lost 0 bases and 7 bases respectively, with 7 bases between them. The V gene's germline CDR1 is SGHRS and CDR2 YFSETQ. This CDR3 region has 12 residues. This receptor was identified in a woman aged 55 to 70 with lung cancer. The chain combines TRBV5-1 with TRBJ1-2; D is uncertain. Sequencing was performed on PBMCs. CDR3 region: CASSLGEGGYTF. The CDR3 nucleotides are TGCGCCAGCAGCTTGGGGGAAGGTGGCTACACCTTC.